This T cell receptor beta chain originates from a study of blood T cell repertoires in COVID-19. Study information: PBMCs, B-cell-depleted T cells, or T cells provided the cDNA or gDNA that made up the material.

Produced via immunoSEQ multiplex PCR; TCRdb's table is partial and in-frame only. The sample has over 250,000 clones; 85% are singletons. The germline V gene has CDR1 SGDLS and CDR2 YYNGEE. This CDR3 contains 14 residues. Losses at the gene ends were 0 bases for V and 6 bases for J; bases not matched to a gene: 5. This TCR was recovered from a human donor in a cohort sampled during active COVID-19. The rearrangement joins TRBV9 to TRBJ2-7; 8 bases map to TRBD2. The sequencing input was peripheral blood. The CDR3 region has the DNA TGTGCCAGCAGCGTAGGGCGGGAGGCGGGCGAGCAGTACTTC. Translated: CASSVGREAGEQYF.